Listed here is a single T cell receptor beta chain. What it binds is not known. A multiplex PCR was run with 60 Vbeta primers and 13 Jbeta primers. The data were produced by immunoSEQ multiplex PCR, yet TCRdb's version contains in-frame clones alone and is incomplete. Here the sample spans 100,000 to 150,000 clones, roughly 72% being singletons. The data stem from a study of cytomegalovirus exposure and HLA in healthy donors. Whole-study results and caveats: Roughly even sequencing depth across donors was the assumption behind the presence/absence analyses.

Germline lookup yields CDR1 MNHNS and CDR2 SASEGT. The CDR3 contains 15 residues. The ends were cut back, 4 bases at V and 4 bases at J, with 14 bases in the middle. The clonotype originates from a man in his forties in good health and CMV-seropositive. The chain couples TRBV6-1 to TRBJ1-5; the D gene is possibly TRBD1 (5 bases). The material sequenced was PBMCs. The CDR3 loop is CASSGQGGGNQPQHF. The CDR3 DNA sequence: TGTGCCAGCAGTGGGCAGGGTGGGGGGAATCAGCCCCAGCATTTT.